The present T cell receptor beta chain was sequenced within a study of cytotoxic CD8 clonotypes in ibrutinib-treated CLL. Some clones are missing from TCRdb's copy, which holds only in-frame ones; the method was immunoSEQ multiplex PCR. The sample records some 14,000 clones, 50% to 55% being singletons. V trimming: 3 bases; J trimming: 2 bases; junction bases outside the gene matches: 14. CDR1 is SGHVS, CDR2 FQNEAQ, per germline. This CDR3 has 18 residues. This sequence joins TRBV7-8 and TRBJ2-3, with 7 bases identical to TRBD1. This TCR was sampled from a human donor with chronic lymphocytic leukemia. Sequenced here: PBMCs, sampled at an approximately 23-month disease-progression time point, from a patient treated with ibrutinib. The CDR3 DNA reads TGTGCCAGCAGCTTCCCCGAAGGGAAAGGGGGCATCACAGATACGCAGTATTTT. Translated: CASSFPEGKGGITDTQYF.